The next 12 T cell receptor beta chains were all read from a single sample in a study of shared clonotypes between healthy human individuals. TCRdb keeps only in-frame clones here, not all; method: immunoSEQ multiplex PCR. The sample includes more than 400,000 clones, around 96% seen only once; the top ten take approximately 0.06%. Material: naive CD4+ T cells sorted from blood. The subset: CD45RA+ positively selected. All receptors derive from a young woman in good health.

V and J are TRBV7-9 and TRBJ1-1; D call uncertain. The ends were cut back, 0 bases at V and 7 bases at J, with 15 bases in the middle. Germline lookup yields CDR1 SEHNR and CDR2 FQNEAQ (reference sequence). The CDR3 spans 15 residues. In nucleotides, the CDR3 is TGTGCCAGCAGCTTAGCGCGTATGAGTGTCAGTGAAGCTTTCTTT. Amino acids: CASSLARMSVSEAFF.

The genes are TRBV9 and TRBJ2-5, with 11 bases identical to TRBD2. The CDR3 has 17 residues. The trim removed 3 bases at V and 5 bases at J, leaving 12 bases unmatched. Germline V gene sequence: CDR1 SGDLS, CDR2 YYNGEE. CDR3 sequence reads: CASSEGASGRIEETQYF. Here the CDR3 DNA reads TGTGCCAGCAGCGAAGGGGCTAGCGGGAGGATCGAGGAGACCCAGTACTTC.

The chain has TRBV7-9 and TRBJ2-5, with D unclear. The DNA end is more similar to TRBJ2-7, so the J call may be wrong. This CDR3 spans 12 amino acids. CDR1 SEHNR and CDR2 FQNEAQ come from the germline V gene (reference sequence). As DNA, the CDR3 is TGTGCCAGCAGCTTAGTCTCCTACGAGCAGTACTTC. It codes for CASSLVSYEQYF.

The chain couples TRBV19 to TRBJ2-7, with TRBD2 identical over 9 bases. Germline CDR1 LNHDA, CDR2 SQIVND (reference sequence). The length of the CDR3 is 14 residues. V trimming: 6 bases; J trimming: 2 bases; junction bases outside the gene matches: 5. CDR3 region: CASRKLAGPYEQYF. In DNA form, the CDR3 reads TGTGCCAGTAGAAAACTAGCGGGCCCCTACGAGCAGTACTTC.

The chain is built from TRBV5-1 and TRBJ2-1, with 7 bases that match TRBD1. The CDR3 has 12 residues. Germline V lookup: CDR1 SGHRS, CDR2 YFSETQ. V gave up 5 bases and J gave up 12 bases; unmatched junction bases: 8. The CDR3: CASSNTGEGQFF. CDR3 coding DNA: TGCGCCAGCAGTAACACAGGGGAAGGGCAGTTCTTC.

This chain joins TRBV28 and TRBJ2-2; the D is unclear. Germline CDR1 is MDHEN and CDR2 is SYDVKM. V lost 7 bases and J lost 6, with 18 bases in between. The CDR3 is made up of 15 amino acids. CDR3 nucleotides: TGTGCCAGCACCCCAGCACTGGAGCGCTCCGGGGAGCTGTTTTTT. Protein sequence: CASTPALERSGELFF.

A few counts support this clone. The chain has TRBV5-6 and TRBJ2-2; D is undetermined. The CDR3 length is 15 residues. Trimming cost V 0 bases and J 1 base, with 7 bases left between them. Germline-derived CDR1 and CDR2 are SGHDT and YYEEEE. In DNA form, the CDR3 reads TGTGCCAGCAGCTTGGAGTTAGGGAACACCGGGGAGCTGTTTTTT. Translating it yields CASSLELGNTGELFF.

This rearrangement joins TRBV28 to TRBJ1-1; D is perhaps TRBD1 (5 bases). CDR1 is MDHEN and CDR2 is SYDVKM in the germline V gene. V lost 5 bases, J lost 7 bases, and 20 bases lay in between. This CDR3 is built from 15 residues. CDR3 protein: CASSPTRQHPIEAFF. CDR3 nucleotide sequence: TGTGCCAGCAGTCCAACCCGACAGCACCCTATTGAAGCTTTCTTT.

A note on this clone: Additional DNA sequences in this sample encode the identical CDR3. This chain connects TRBV6-5 to TRBJ1-1, with D hard to call. Trimming pared 5 bases from V and 1 base from J, leaving 8 bases between. The germline V gene has CDR1 MNHEY and CDR2 SVGAGI. The length of the CDR3 is 13 residues. The CDR3 nucleotides read TGTGCCAGCAGTCGAGATGGGAACACTGAAGCTTTCTTT. This translates into CASSRDGNTEAFF.

The chain uses TRBV6-5 and TRBJ1-1; TRBD1 is a possible D gene (6 bases). This CDR3 has 13 amino acids. Trimming left V 5 bases short and J 5 bases short, with 12 bases between. Germline values: CDR1 MNHEY, CDR2 SVGAGI. CDR3 bases: TGTGCCAGCAGTCCATACAGGGTAACTGAAGCTTTCTTT. Its translation: CASSPYRVTEAFF.

V is TRBV4-1 and J is TRBJ1-4; tentative D call: TRBD1 (5 bases). Deletions cut 2 bases from V and 1 base from J, with 17 bases between. CDR3 size: 18 residues. Germline CDR1 MGHRA, CDR2 YSYEKL. CDR3 loop: CASSQKGPARVTNEKLFF. Written as DNA, the CDR3 is TGCGCCAGCAGCCAAAAGGGGCCCGCCCGGGTAACTAATGAAAAACTGTTTTTT.

The CDR3 nucleotides read TGTGCCAGCACCAGGGGCCACCGGGACAGCTCGATGTCTAACTATGGCTACACCTTC. This translates into CASTRGHRDSSMSNYGYTF. This chain connects TRBV9 to TRBJ1-2; 7 bases map to TRBD1. With 6 bases clipped from V and 0 bases from J, the junction kept 20 bases outside the gene matches. Germline values: CDR1 SGDLS, CDR2 YYNGEE. The CDR3 extends over 19 amino acids.